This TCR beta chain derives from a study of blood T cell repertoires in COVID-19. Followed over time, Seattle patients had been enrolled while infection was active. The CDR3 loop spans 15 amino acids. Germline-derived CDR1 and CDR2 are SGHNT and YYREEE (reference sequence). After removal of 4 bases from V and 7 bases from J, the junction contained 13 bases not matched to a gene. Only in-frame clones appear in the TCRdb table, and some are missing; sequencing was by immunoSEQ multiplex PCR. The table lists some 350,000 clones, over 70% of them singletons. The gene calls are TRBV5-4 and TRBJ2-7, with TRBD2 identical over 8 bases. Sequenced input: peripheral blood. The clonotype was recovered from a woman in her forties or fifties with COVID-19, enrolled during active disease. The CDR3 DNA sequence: TGTGCCAGCAGCCCCTGGACTAGCCGGGGTACGGAGCAGTACTTC. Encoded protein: CASSPWTSRGTEQYF.